This passage covers 7 T cell receptor beta chains from one sample sequenced in a study of T cells expressing NK-cell markers. Reanalyzing the 5' RACE reads, TCRdb keeps one entry per CDR3 protein, without DNA. Its table lists roughly 180,000 distinct CDR3 sequences. The sequencing sample was made of blood T cells: a sorted CD56 or NKG2C T cell subset, CD4+ or CD8+ T cells, or bulk PBMC T cells (not recorded which). All receptors come from a woman between 18 and 75 years old in good health.

The chain employs TRBV2 and TRBJ2-5. The germline V gene encodes CDR1 SNHLY and CDR2 FYNNEI. There are 14 residues in the CDR3. This CDR3 is CASSEGRNQETQYF.

The V call is TRBV6-1, the J call TRBJ2-5; lacking DNA, the TRBD2 call made by TCRdb goes unchecked. Per germline, CDR1 MNHNS and CDR2 SASEGT. This CDR3 region has 14 residues. CDR3 sequence reads: CASRGSSFQETQYF.

The chain uses TRBV7-3 and TRBJ2-1; TCRdb reports TRBD2, a call that lacks DNA to check it against. The CDR3 is 18 residues long. Germline V lookup: CDR1 SGHTA, CDR2 FQGTGA. The CDR3 here is CASSLTSVVAGGLNEQFF.

The CDR3 spells CASSFIWSGSAGELFF. J is TRBJ2-2 and V is TRBV12-3 or TRBV12-4; absent DNA, TCRdb's TRBD1 call cannot be checked. This CDR3 contains 16 residues.

The chain combines TRBV28 with TRBJ1-4; TCRdb's D call of TRBD1 is untestable without DNA. The CDR3 runs to 15 residues. From germline, CDR1 is MDHEN and CDR2 SYDVKM. This chain's CDR3 is CASSLRGGANEKLFF.

V and J are TRBV24-1 and TRBJ2-1; there is no DNA to check the TCRdb D call of TRBD2. This CDR3 has 15 amino acids. Germline assignment: CDR1 KGHDR and CDR2 SFDVKD. CDR3 region: CATSDGPTPYNEQFF.

V usage is TRBV7-9 and J usage is TRBJ2-1. This CDR3 has 14 residues. The germline V gene encodes CDR1 SEHNR and CDR2 FQNEAQ (reference sequence). CDR3 loop: CASSPNLFGNEQFF.